Sequencing of this T cell receptor (beta chain) was carried out in a study of T-cell memory formation after mild COVID-19. Looking at the study overall: TCR clusters largely stayed donor specific.

MiXCR, run by TCRdb on the 5' RACE reads, gives a single entry per CDR3 protein. The table has under 300,000 distinct CDR3 sequences, 8.2% seen once. This clonotype was seen many times. Between the trimmed V and J ends, which lost 5 bases and 4 bases, there was a span of 17 bases. This CDR3 is built from 15 residues. V gene TRBV12-3 or TRBV12-4 combines with J gene TRBJ1-1, with a weak D call TRBD1 (6 bases). Material for sequencing was PBMCs or a T cell subset sorted from them (not recorded which). This TCR was sampled from a man between 18 and 29 years old who had mild COVID-19 (a few samples of this study predate the infection). Cell type and time point are not known. For the CDR3, the DNA is TGTGCCAGCAGTATCCCACAAGGGGGGAGCACTGAAGCTTTCTTT. Protein: CASSIPQGGSTEAFF.